This TCR beta chain was identified in a study of T cells in Graves' hyperthyroidism and ophthalmopathy. Study background: Pretreatment peripheral blood was obtained at initial diagnosis.

Findings of the study overall: Median prediction lead before ophthalmopathy onset was around seven months with the model. Ophthalmopathy was separated from stable hyperthyroidism by a 13 V-J model.

Germline CDR1 is SQVTM and CDR2 is ANQGSEA. This CDR3 contains 15 residues. Researchers amplified the TCR beta CDR3 regions from RNA transcripts. The HTBI primer set was used in a first-round RT-PCR of the TCR CDR3. Using its own MiXCR run on the multiplex PCR reads, TCRdb lists one record per CDR3 protein. The table includes fewer than 650,000 distinct CDR3 sequences, more than 11% detected once. Exclusion criteria comprised uncontrolled infection, other autoimmune disease, pregnancy or lactation. The table lists this clonotype with a few counts. Its antigen is still unknown. A much larger clone sits a single nucleotide away, making a read error possible.

The sequence derives from a woman between 25 and 40 years old with Graves' hyperthyroidism that later progressed to Graves' ophthalmopathy. The chain carries TRBV29-1 and TRBJ2-3, with 7 bases identical to TRBD2. The sequencing sample was made of blood. This CDR3 is CSVEGALAVTNTQYF. CDR3 nucleotide sequence: TGCAGCGTTGAAGGGGCTCTAGCGGTCACAAATACGCAGTATTTT.